These T cell receptor beta chains were read from a single sample in a study of cytomegalovirus exposure and HLA in healthy donors. Clones were read by immunoSEQ multiplex PCR, and TCRdb kept only the in-frame ones, dropping some. Of about 180,000 clones listed, 82% are singletons. Sequencing was carried out using PBMCs. Receptor source: a man in his forties in good health and CMV-seronegative. The CDR3 runs from the conserved cysteine through the conserved F or W. Each record gives: clone size, V gene, J gene, D gene, CDR3 protein, CDR3 DNA. The D gene is left open where the match is weak. Where a row states a size, it is once, few, many or the class of an expanded clone; other rows omit it.

clone size: -; V gene: TRBV10-3; J gene: TRBJ2-3; D gene: TRBD2; CDR3 protein: CAISESTSGEGTQYF; CDR3 DNA: TGTGCCATCAGTGAGTCAACTAGCGGGGAAGGTACGCAGTATTTT
clone size: -; V gene: TRBV2; J gene: TRBJ2-1; D gene: TRBD2; CDR3 protein: CASSGPTSGAYNEQFF; CDR3 DNA: TGTGCCAGCAGTGGACCGACTAGCGGTGCCTACAATGAGCAGTTCTTC
clone size: -; V gene: TRBV11-2; J gene: TRBJ2-1; D gene: TRBD2; CDR3 protein: CASTLSLLAGRGNEQFF; CDR3 DNA: TGTGCCAGCACCCTCTCCCTACTAGCGGGACGGGGCAATGAGCAGTTCTTC
clone size: -; V gene: TRBV6-5; J gene: TRBJ2-1; D gene: TRBD2; CDR3 protein: CASSPGTTSNEQFF; CDR3 DNA: TGTGCCAGCAGTCCCGGGACTACCAGCAATGAGCAGTTCTTC
clone size: once; V gene: TRBV6-1; J gene: TRBJ1-3; D gene: -; CDR3 protein: CASSEPGLTGNTIYF; CDR3 DNA: TGTGCCAGCAGTGAACCAGGCCTGACTGGAAACACCATATATTTT
clone size: -; V gene: TRBV19; J gene: TRBJ2-2; D gene: TRBD2; CDR3 protein: CASRRAGRGGLGELFF; CDR3 DNA: TGTGCCAGTAGGAGGGCTGGGCGGGGGGGCCTCGGGGAGCTGTTTTTT
clone size: -; V gene: TRBV7-6; J gene: TRBJ1-1; D gene: -; CDR3 protein: CASSLRGMNTEAFF; CDR3 DNA: TGTGCCAGCAGCTTACGGGGTATGAACACTGAAGCTTTCTTT
clone size: -; V gene: TRBV7-8; J gene: TRBJ1-2; D gene: TRBD1; CDR3 protein: CASSSVSGGANYGYTF; CDR3 DNA: TGTGCCAGCAGCTCTGTCTCAGGGGGCGCCAACTATGGCTACACCTTC
clone size: once; V gene: TRBV27; J gene: TRBJ2-5; D gene: TRBD1; CDR3 protein: CASSSGTGDAETQYF; CDR3 DNA: TGTGCCAGCAGTTCCGGTACAGGGGACGCAGAGACCCAGTACTTC
clone size: -; V gene: TRBV2; J gene: TRBJ2-7; D gene: TRBD2; CDR3 protein: CASRIPGLAGGPWWGLSYEQYF; CDR3 DNA: TGTGCCAGCAGGATACCGGGACTAGCGGGAGGGCCGTGGTGGGGACTCTCCTACGAGCAGTACTTC
clone size: -; V gene: TRBV2; J gene: TRBJ2-7; D gene: TRBD1; CDR3 protein: CASSRDREAYEQYF; CDR3 DNA: TGTGCCAGCAGTCGGGACAGGGAGGCCTACGAGCAGTACTTC
clone size: -; V gene: TRBV5-4; J gene: TRBJ1-2; D gene: -; CDR3 protein: CASSHRIANYGYTF; CDR3 DNA: TGTGCCAGCAGCCACCGCATAGCTAACTATGGCTACACCTTC
clone size: -; V gene: TRBV6-5; J gene: TRBJ2-1; D gene: TRBD2; CDR3 protein: CASSYRLAWEQFF; CDR3 DNA: TGTGCCAGCAGTTATCGACTAGCGTGGGAGCAGTTCTTC
clone size: -; V gene: TRBV7-7; J gene: TRBJ1-4; D gene: TRBD1; CDR3 protein: CASSKGTGGNEKLFF; CDR3 DNA: TGTGCTAGCAGCAAAGGGACAGGGGGTAATGAAAAACTGTTTTTT
clone size: -; V gene: TRBV14; J gene: TRBJ2-7; D gene: TRBD1; CDR3 protein: CASSQDYKTGASYEQYF; CDR3 DNA: TGTGCCAGCAGCCAAGATTATAAGACAGGGGCTTCCTACGAGCAGTACTTC
clone size: -; V gene: TRBV28; J gene: TRBJ1-1; D gene: -; CDR3 protein: CASSPSVATEAFF; CDR3 DNA: TGTGCCAGCAGTCCTTCTGTGGCCACTGAAGCTTTCTTT
clone size: -; V gene: TRBV4-3; J gene: TRBJ2-5; D gene: TRBD2; CDR3 protein: CASSQAGRDQETQYF; CDR3 DNA: TGCGCCAGCAGCCAAGCGGGGAGGGACCAAGAGACCCAGTACTTC
clone size: once; V gene: TRBV4-3; J gene: TRBJ1-2; D gene: TRBD1; CDR3 protein: CASSVGGQGAYGYTF; CDR3 DNA: TGCGCCAGCAGCGTCGGGGGACAGGGGGCGTATGGCTACACCTTC
clone size: few; V gene: TRBV6-6; J gene: TRBJ2-5; D gene: TRBD2; CDR3 protein: CASSWAGDGETQYF; CDR3 DNA: TGTGCCAGCAGTTGGGCGGGAGATGGGGAGACCCAGTACTTC
clone size: -; V gene: TRBV28; J gene: TRBJ1-5; D gene: -; CDR3 protein: CASTLPGSRNQPQHF; CDR3 DNA: TGTGCCAGCACTCTGCCAGGGTCTCGCAATCAGCCCCAGCATTTT
clone size: -; V gene: TRBV19; J gene: TRBJ2-7; D gene: TRBD1; CDR3 protein: CASSPGQGASYEQYF; CDR3 DNA: TGTGCCAGTAGTCCCGGACAGGGGGCTTCCTACGAGCAGTACTTC
clone size: -; V gene: TRBV28; J gene: TRBJ2-7; D gene: TRBD1; CDR3 protein: CASRRGQEISYEQYF; CDR3 DNA: TGTGCCAGCAGGAGAGGACAGGAAATCTCCTACGAGCAGTACTTC
clone size: -; V gene: TRBV28; J gene: TRBJ2-7; D gene: TRBD1; CDR3 protein: CASHSGTGSVSEYF; CDR3 DNA: TGTGCCAGCCACTCCGGGACAGGGTCGGTTAGCGAGTACTTC
clone size: -; V gene: TRBV18; J gene: TRBJ1-3; D gene: TRBD1; CDR3 protein: CASSPAGQGSGNTIYF; CDR3 DNA: TGTGCCAGCTCACCCGCCGGACAGGGCTCCGGAAACACCATATATTTT
clone size: -; V gene: TRBV2; J gene: TRBJ2-1; D gene: -; CDR3 protein: CASSERGTTYNEQFF; CDR3 DNA: TGTGCCAGCAGTGAGCGGGGAACCACCTACAATGAGCAGTTCTTC
clone size: few; V gene: TRBV2; J gene: TRBJ1-1; D gene: -; CDR3 protein: CASSVQVNTEAFF; CDR3 DNA: TGTGCCAGCAGCGTACAAGTGAACACTGAAGCTTTCTTT
clone size: -; V gene: TRBV2; J gene: TRBJ1-5; D gene: -; CDR3 protein: CASSRDRNNQPQHF; CDR3 DNA: TGTGCCAGCAGCCGCGACAGGAATAATCAGCCCCAGCATTTT
clone size: -; V gene: TRBV2; J gene: TRBJ1-5; D gene: -; CDR3 protein: CASSPNNQPQHF; CDR3 DNA: TGTGCCAGCAGCCCAAATAATCAGCCCCAGCATTTT
clone size: -; V gene: TRBV4-1; J gene: TRBJ2-7; D gene: TRBD2; CDR3 protein: CASSYPGLGPYEQYF; CDR3 DNA: TGCGCCAGCAGCTACCCGGGACTAGGCCCCTACGAGCAGTACTTC
clone size: -; V gene: TRBV5-6; J gene: TRBJ1-2; D gene: TRBD1; CDR3 protein: CASTTLSDRGYGYTF; CDR3 DNA: TGTGCCAGCACCACACTGTCGGACAGGGGTTATGGCTACACCTTC
clone size: -; V gene: TRBV5-1; J gene: TRBJ2-2; D gene: TRBD1; CDR3 protein: CASSLALDRGPGELFF; CDR3 DNA: TGCGCCAGCAGCTTGGCCCTGGACAGGGGGCCCGGGGAGCTGTTTTTT
clone size: -; V gene: TRBV6-6; J gene: TRBJ2-1; D gene: TRBD2; CDR3 protein: CASSHGGAREQFF; CDR3 DNA: TGTGCCAGCAGCCACGGGGGGGCCCGGGAGCAGTTCTTC
clone size: few; V gene: TRBV30; J gene: TRBJ2-3; D gene: -; CDR3 protein: CAWALPSTDTQYF; CDR3 DNA: TGTGCCTGGGCCCTACCTAGCACAGATACGCAGTATTTT
clone size: -; V gene: TRBV6-5; J gene: TRBJ2-5; D gene: TRBD2; CDR3 protein: CASSYDSGGQETQYF; CDR3 DNA: TGTGCCAGCAGTTACGACTCGGGGGGGCAAGAGACCCAGTACTTC
clone size: once; V gene: TRBV19; J gene: TRBJ1-2; D gene: TRBD1; CDR3 protein: CASRRGDRGDNYGYTF; CDR3 DNA: TGTGCCTCCAGGCGGGGGGACAGGGGGGATAACTATGGCTACACCTTC
clone size: -; V gene: TRBV19; J gene: TRBJ2-7; D gene: TRBD2; CDR3 protein: CASSIISGTSGGTYEQYF; CDR3 DNA: TGTGCCAGTAGTATTATTTCCGGGACTAGCGGGGGTACTTACGAGCAGTACTTC
clone size: once; V gene: TRBV5-1; J gene: TRBJ1-1; D gene: TRBD1; CDR3 protein: CASSLSPVTGGEAFF; CDR3 DNA: TGCGCCAGCAGCTTGAGCCCTGTGACAGGGGGAGAAGCTTTCTTT
clone size: -; V gene: TRBV7-2; J gene: TRBJ2-3; D gene: -; CDR3 protein: CASTTQPGSTDTQYF; CDR3 DNA: TGTGCCAGCACTACCCAGCCGGGGAGCACAGATACGCAGTATTTT
clone size: -; V gene: TRBV9; J gene: TRBJ2-7; D gene: TRBD2; CDR3 protein: CASSLQGTSGSGEQYF; CDR3 DNA: TGTGCCAGCAGCTTACAGGGGACTAGCGGGAGCGGGGAGCAGTACTTC
clone size: -; V gene: TRBV4-3; J gene: TRBJ2-5; D gene: TRBD2; CDR3 protein: CASSQGRLGGETQYF; CDR3 DNA: TGCGCCAGCAGCCAAGGGCGTCTGGGGGGGGAGACCCAGTACTTC
clone size: -; V gene: TRBV27; J gene: TRBJ1-4; D gene: TRBD1; CDR3 protein: CASSPGGPREKLFF; CDR3 DNA: TGTGCCAGCAGCCCAGGGGGTCCGCGTGAAAAACTGTTTTTT
clone size: few; V gene: TRBV7-7; J gene: TRBJ2-1; D gene: TRBD1; CDR3 protein: CASSVEQGAYEQFF; CDR3 DNA: TGTGCTAGCAGCGTGGAACAGGGGGCGTATGAGCAGTTCTTC
clone size: -; V gene: TRBV28; J gene: TRBJ2-7; D gene: -; CDR3 protein: CATIGQRPYEQYF; CDR3 DNA: TGTGCCACCATTGGACAGAGACCCTACGAGCAGTACTTC
clone size: -; V gene: TRBV18; J gene: TRBJ2-5; D gene: TRBD2; CDR3 protein: CASSPLSSGQETQYF; CDR3 DNA: TGTGCCAGCTCACCACTTTCTAGCGGACAAGAGACCCAGTACTTC
clone size: -; V gene: TRBV9; J gene: TRBJ2-3; D gene: -; CDR3 protein: CASSRGTPDTQYF; CDR3 DNA: TGTGCCAGCAGCAGGGGAACCCCAGATACGCAGTATTTT
clone size: -; V gene: TRBV4-1; J gene: TRBJ1-5; D gene: TRBD1; CDR3 protein: CASSQETGILNQPQHF; CDR3 DNA: TGCGCCAGCAGCCAAGAGACAGGGATTCTCAATCAGCCCCAGCATTTT
clone size: -; V gene: TRBV2; J gene: TRBJ1-1; D gene: TRBD1; CDR3 protein: CASSRTGNLMNTEAFF; CDR3 DNA: TGTGCCAGCAGCCGGACAGGAAACCTCATGAACACTGAAGCTTTCTTT
clone size: -; V gene: TRBV29-1; J gene: TRBJ2-1; D gene: TRBD2; CDR3 protein: CSVDRLAGDSEQFF; CDR3 DNA: TGCAGCGTTGATCGCCTAGCGGGAGATAGTGAGCAGTTCTTC
clone size: -; V gene: TRBV5-4; J gene: TRBJ1-6; D gene: -; CDR3 protein: CASSRQLGGSPLHF; CDR3 DNA: TGTGCCAGCAGCAGACAGTTAGGTGGTTCACCCCTCCACTTT
clone size: -; V gene: TRBV4-1; J gene: TRBJ2-1; D gene: TRBD2; CDR3 protein: CASSQEGTKVGEQFF; CDR3 DNA: TGCGCCAGCAGCCAAGAAGGGACTAAGGTTGGCGAGCAGTTCTTC
clone size: few; V gene: TRBV15; J gene: TRBJ2-7; D gene: -; CDR3 protein: CATSRGDIYEQYF; CDR3 DNA: TGTGCCACCAGCAGAGGGGACATCTACGAGCAGTACTTC
clone size: -; V gene: TRBV6-1; J gene: TRBJ1-6; D gene: TRBD1; CDR3 protein: CACRQGDYNSPLHF; CDR3 DNA: TGTGCCTGCAGACAGGGAGACTATAATTCACCCCTCCACTTT
clone size: -; V gene: TRBV9; J gene: TRBJ2-2; D gene: TRBD2; CDR3 protein: CASSVGLAEITGELFF; CDR3 DNA: TGTGCCAGCAGCGTAGGGCTAGCGGAGATCACCGGGGAGCTGTTTTTT